These 21 T cell receptor beta chains share one sample of origin, sequenced in a study of CD8 T cells in Susac syndrome. RNA, at about 0.5 to 1 ug, was reverse transcribed with random hexamers. TCRdb reprocessed the immunoSEQ multiplex PCR reads with MiXCR, giving one entry per CDR3 protein. This sample has 60,000 to 75,000 distinct CDR3 sequences; roughly 94% occur once, and the top ten carry about 0.26%. Input material: CD8+ T cells from PBMCs. The receptors were gathered from a human donor in good health.

The J gene is TRBJ1-4, the V gene TRBV5-1; the match to TRBD1 covers 7 bases. With V trimmed by 4 bases and J by 4 bases, 10 bases remained unmatched. This CDR3 spans 16 amino acids. The germline gives CDR1 SGHRS, CDR2 YFSETQ. Here the CDR3 reads CASSTFGDSLNEKLFF. CDR3 DNA sequence: TGCGCCAGCAGCACCTTCGGGGACAGTCTTAATGAAAAACTGTTTTTT. The variable domain in full, with the rest retrieved from reference TRBV5-1 and TRBJ1-4, is KAGVTQTPRYLIKTRGQQVTLSCSPISGHRSVSWYQQTPGQGLQFLFEYFSETQRNKGNFPGRFSGRQFSNSRSEMNVSTLELGDSALYLCASSTFGDSLNEKLFFGSGTQLSVL.

The gene calls are TRBV28 and TRBJ2-7; D remains unclear. This CDR3 comprises 14 residues. V was trimmed by 5 bases and J by 6 bases, leaving 17 bases between them. Germline CDR1 and CDR2: MDHEN and SYDVKM. The CDR3 DNA follows: TGTGCCAGCAGTCCTATATCCAACTCGGGCGAGCAGTACGTC. It codes for CASSPISNSGEQYV.

The chain combines TRBV3-1 with TRBJ2-7; perhaps TRBD2 as D (5 bases). CDR3 length: 14 amino acids. Germline CDR1 LGHDT, CDR2 YNNKEL (reference sequence). V shed 1 base and J shed 3 bases, with 10 bases lying between them. The CDR3 DNA follows: TGTGCCAGCAGCCAAGGGACTCTCAACTACGAGCAGTACTTC. It translates to CASSQGTLNYEQYF.

The V call is TRBV5-1, the J call TRBJ2-2, with D uncertain. This CDR3 comprises 14 residues. Trimming shortened V by 2 bases and J by 6 bases, and 11 bases separated the two germline ends. Germline-derived CDR1 and CDR2 are SGHRS and YFSETQ. The CDR3 spells CASSFKTSSGELFF. CDR3 coding DNA: TGCGCCAGCAGCTTTAAAACATCATCCGGGGAGCTGTTTTTT.

The chain couples TRBV5-1 to TRBJ1-2; D may be TRBD1 (6 bases). Per the germline V gene, CDR1 is SGHRS and CDR2 is YFSETQ. CDR3 length: 13 amino acids. V lost 0 bases, J lost 8 bases, and 11 bases lay in between. CDR3 loop: CASSLARGRGYTF. CDR3 sequence (DNA): TGCGCCAGCAGCTTGGCCAGGGGCCGGGGCTACACCTTC.

This rearrangement joins TRBV25-1 to TRBJ2-1; 7 bases align to TRBD2. The ends lost 3 bases at V and 7 bases at J; junction bases unmatched: 15. Germline V CDR1 and CDR2: MGHDK, SYGVNS. The CDR3 runs 17 residues. CDR3 in amino acids: CASSDRPGGSDQNEQFF. CDR3 sequence (DNA): TGTGCCAGCAGTGATCGCCCCGGGGGGTCCGACCAAAATGAGCAGTTCTTC.

Written as DNA, the CDR3 is TGTGCCAGCAGCTTAGGGCAATCCGAGCAGTACTTC. It codes for CASSLGQSEQYF. The chain has TRBV7-9 and TRBJ2-7; D uncertain. Trimming took 1 base from V and 6 from J, leaving 7 bases between them. Germline V gene lookup returns CDR1 SEHNR and CDR2 FQNEAQ (reference sequence). CDR3 length: 12 residues.

This rearrangement joins TRBV4-1 to TRBJ2-7; possibly TRBD2 for D (5 bases). Trimming shortened V by 0 bases and J by 5 bases, and 14 bases separated the two germline ends. The CDR3 runs 15 residues. Germline V CDR1 and CDR2: MGHRA, YSYEKL. The CDR3 region is CASSQDGSPRDEQYV. The CDR3 nucleotides read TGCGCCAGCAGCCAAGACGGCAGCCCGAGGGACGAGCAGTACGTC.

The chain has TRBV27 and TRBJ1-5; 7 bases map to TRBD1. CDR3 length equals 15 residues. The ends lost 9 bases at V and 0 bases at J; junction bases unmatched: 8. The germline V gene encodes CDR1 MNHEY and CDR2 SMNVEV (reference sequence). The CDR3 bases are TGTGCCAGTGGGGACAGTCCAAATAGCAATCAGCCCCAGCATTTT. Protein: CASGDSPNSNQPQHF.

This clonotype was observed a handful of times. The chain is built from TRBV5-4 and TRBJ1-1, with D unclear. V was cut by 5 bases and J by 1 base, with 9 bases left in between. The CDR3 consists of 13 residues. In germline, CDR1 is SGHNT, CDR2 YYREEE (reference sequence). The CDR3 is CASSLRGNTEAFF. The CDR3 coding sequence is TGTGCCAGCAGTTTAAGAGGGAACACTGAAGCTTTCTTT.

The V and J genes are TRBV3-1 and TRBJ2-7; D is unclear. CDR3 size: 14 residues. Looked up from germline, CDR1 is LGHDT and CDR2 is YNNKEL (reference sequence). V lost 0 bases and J 3 bases, leaving 9 bases between the germline ends. The CDR3, as DNA: TGTGCCAGCAGCCAAGAAGCTGGGGTCTACGAGCAGTACTTC. Translated: CASSQEAGVYEQYF.

The rearrangement links TRBV9 to TRBJ1-1; D is unclear. From germline, CDR1 is SGDLS and CDR2 YYNGEE. V was cut by 2 bases and J by 8 bases, with 10 bases left in between. This CDR3 is 12 amino acids long. Here the CDR3 reads CASSVKPGEAFF. The CDR3 DNA reads as TGTGCCAGCAGCGTCAAACCGGGGGAAGCTTTCTTT.

CDR3 sequence: CATSRDSGAANQPQHF. The DNA for the CDR3 is TGTGCCACCAGCAGAGATTCAGGGGCAGCTAATCAGCCCCAGCATTTT. The chain employs TRBV15 and TRBJ1-5; perhaps TRBD1 as D (6 bases). CDR1 and CDR2 (germline): LNHNV, YYDKDF (reference sequence). V was trimmed by 0 bases and J by 4 bases, leaving 13 bases between them. The CDR3 has 16 amino acids.

The chain is built from TRBV10-3 and TRBJ2-1, with D perhaps given as TRBD1 or TRBD2 (5 bases each). Germline V gene sequence: CDR1 ENHRY, CDR2 SYGVKD. The CDR3 contains 12 residues. V lost 3 bases, J lost 8 bases, and 8 bases lay in between. This chain's CDR3 is CAISEQEDEQFF. For the CDR3, the DNA is TGTGCCATCAGTGAACAGGAGGATGAGCAGTTCTTC.

The chain links TRBV16 to TRBJ2-7, with D unresolved. Germline CDR1 KGHSY, CDR2 FQNENV. The CDR3 has 14 residues. Trimming shortened V by 2 bases and J by 1 base, and 9 bases separated the two germline ends. The CDR3 protein is CASSQDHGSYEQYV. The CDR3 nucleotides read TGTGCCAGCAGCCAAGACCACGGATCCTACGAGCAGTACGTC.

The chain employs TRBV29-1 and TRBJ2-7; unclear D gene. Germline V lookup: CDR1 SQVTM, CDR2 ANQGSEA. The CDR3 spans 12 residues. V was trimmed by 6 bases and J by 7 bases, leaving 16 bases between them. The CDR3 DNA reads TGCAGCGTGGATGACGGAAGAAAGGAGCAGTACTTC. The encoded protein is CSVDDGRKEQYF.

V gene TRBV19 combines with J gene TRBJ1-1; D remains ambiguous. CDR3 size: 16 residues. V dropped 7 bases and J dropped 0 bases, with 18 bases sitting between them. Germline CDR1 and CDR2: LNHDA and SQIVND (reference sequence). The CDR3 loop reads CASTPSWQTMNTEAFF. In DNA form, the CDR3 reads TGTGCCAGTACCCCCTCCTGGCAGACTATGAACACTGAAGCTTTCTTT. Together with reference TRBV19 and TRBJ1-1, the CDR3 gives the full variable domain: DGGITQSPKYLFRKEGQNVTLSCEQNLNHDAMYWYRQDPGQGLRLIYYSQIVNDFQKGDIAEGYSVSREKKESFPLTVTSAQKNPTAFYLCASTPSWQTMNTEAFFGQGTRLTVV.

V gene TRBV25-1 combines with J gene TRBJ2-3, with 9 positions matching TRBD1. Per the germline V gene, CDR1 is MGHDK and CDR2 is SYGVNS. V lost 6 bases, J lost 4 bases, and 8 bases stayed unmatched. The CDR3 totals 15 residues. This CDR3 is CASSATGGQADTQYF. The CDR3 DNA follows: TGTGCCAGCAGCGCCACAGGGGGCCAAGCAGATACGCAGTATTTT.

In its sample, this clonotype was seen once. This chain uses TRBV3-1 with TRBJ2-1; 8 bases map to TRBD1. The germline V gene encodes CDR1 LGHDT and CDR2 YNNKEL (reference sequence). This CDR3 region has 17 residues. V lost 0 bases and J lost 9; bases outside the gene matches: 13. CDR3 sequence (DNA): TGTGCCAGCAGCCAAGAAAGGACAGGGTGGAATATGGGTGAGCAGTTCTTC. It specifies CASSQERTGWNMGEQFF.

This clonotype was counted a single time. The rearrangement links TRBV7-9 to TRBJ1-1; a weak D match, TRBD1 (6 bases). Per germline, CDR1 SEHNR and CDR2 FQNEAQ (reference sequence). V was pared by 1 base and J by 4 bases, with 10 bases between. CDR3 length: 14 amino acids. This CDR3 reads CASSLEGGGTEAFF. The CDR3 nucleotides read TGTGCCAGCAGCTTAGAGGGAGGGGGCACTGAAGCTTTCTTT.

The J gene is TRBJ2-1, the V gene TRBV9; D is possibly TRBD1 or TRBD2 (6 bases each). Trimming took 4 bases from V and 2 from J, leaving 13 bases between them. CDR1 is SGDLS and CDR2 is YYNGEE in the germline V gene. The CDR3 totals 15 residues. The CDR3 region is CASSTPRGPYNEQFF. CDR3 sequence (DNA): TGTGCCAGCAGCACACCCCGGGGGCCCTACAATGAGCAGTTCTTC.